The 3 T cell receptor beta chains below all came from one sample that was sequenced in a study of blood T cell repertoires in COVID-19. Sequencing used immunoSEQ multiplex PCR; TCRdb keeps in-frame clones, though not all of them. The data show about 77,000 clones, more than 90% seen once. The sample was peripheral blood. Receptor source: a woman of 80 years or more with active or convalescent COVID-19.

The rearrangement uses TRBV11-2 and TRBJ2-3, with TRBD1 identical over 8 bases. Per the germline V gene, CDR1 is SGHAT and CDR2 is FQNNGV. The CDR3 totals 15 residues. J was trimmed by 6 bases and V by 5 bases; bases with no gene match: 10. The DNA of the CDR3 is TGTGCCAGCAGCCCCCGGGACAGGCGACGGGATACGCAGTATTTT. Residues: CASSPRDRRRDTQYF. Full variable domain (outside the CDR3, taken from reference TRBV11-2 and TRBJ2-3): EAGVAQSPRYKIIEKRQSVAFWCNPISGHATLYWYQQILGQGPKLLIQFQNNGVVDDSQLPKDRFSAERLKGVDSTLKIQPAKLEDSAVYLCASSPRDRRRDTQYFGPGTRLTVL.

The rearrangement links TRBV7-9 to TRBJ2-3; a weak D match, TRBD1 (6 bases). Germline loops: CDR1 SEHNR, CDR2 FQNEAQ (reference sequence). The V end was cut by 2 bases, the J end by 4 bases, with 13 bases between. CDR3 length: 15 amino acids. CDR3 coding DNA: TGTGCCAGCAGCTTAACTGGGGGCTATGCAGATACGCAGTATTTT. This sequence encodes CASSLTGGYADTQYF.

The chain employs TRBV7-3 and TRBJ2-7; D may be TRBD1 (5 bases). Trimming shortened V by 1 base and J by 3 bases, and 16 bases separated the two germline ends. The CDR3 spans 16 residues. The germline CDR1 and CDR2 sequences are SGHTA and FQGTGA. The CDR3 nucleotides are TGTGCCAGCAGCTTAAAACAGGAAAAGGATTGCTACGAGCAGTACTTC. This gives the protein CASSLKQEKDCYEQYF.